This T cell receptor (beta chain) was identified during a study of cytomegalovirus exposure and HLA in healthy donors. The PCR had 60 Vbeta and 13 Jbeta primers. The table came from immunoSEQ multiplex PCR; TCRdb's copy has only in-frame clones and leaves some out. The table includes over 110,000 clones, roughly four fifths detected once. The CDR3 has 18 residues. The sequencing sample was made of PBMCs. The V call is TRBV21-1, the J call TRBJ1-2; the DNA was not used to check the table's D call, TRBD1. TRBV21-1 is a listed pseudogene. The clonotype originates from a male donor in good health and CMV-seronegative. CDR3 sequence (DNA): TGTGCCAGCAGCAAGTACAGGGCTGGGGACGGCCATAACTATGGCTACACCTTC. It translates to CASSKYRAGDGHNYGYTF.